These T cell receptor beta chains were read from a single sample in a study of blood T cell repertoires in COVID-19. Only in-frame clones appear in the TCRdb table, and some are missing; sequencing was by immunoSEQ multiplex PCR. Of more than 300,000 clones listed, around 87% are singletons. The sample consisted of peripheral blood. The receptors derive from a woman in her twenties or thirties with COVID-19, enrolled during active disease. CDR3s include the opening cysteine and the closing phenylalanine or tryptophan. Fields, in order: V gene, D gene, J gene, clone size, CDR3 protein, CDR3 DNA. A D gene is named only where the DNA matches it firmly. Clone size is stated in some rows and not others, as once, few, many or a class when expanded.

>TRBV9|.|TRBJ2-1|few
CASSVADYADNEQFF
TGTGCCAGCAGCGTTGCGGATTATGCGGACAATGAGCAGTTCTTC
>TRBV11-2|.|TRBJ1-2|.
CASSSREIVYGYTF
TGTGCCAGCAGCTCCCGAGAGATTGTGTATGGCTACACCTTC
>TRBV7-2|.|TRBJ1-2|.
CASRSSGGPANYGYTF
TGTGCCAGCAGGTCCTCCGGGGGGCCAGCTAACTATGGCTACACCTTC
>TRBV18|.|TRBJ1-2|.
CASSPQIGTSHGYTF
TGTGCCAGCTCACCACAGATCGGGACAAGCCATGGCTACACCTTC
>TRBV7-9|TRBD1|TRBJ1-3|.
CASSPPDRGRTTIYF
TGTGCCAGCAGCCCCCCGGACAGGGGGCGAACCACCATATATTTT
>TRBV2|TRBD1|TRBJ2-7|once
CASRQPGQGYEQYF
TGTGCCAGCAGACAGCCGGGACAGGGCTACGAGCAGTACTTC
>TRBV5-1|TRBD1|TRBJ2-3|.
CASSPRTGGDTQYF
TGCGCCAGCAGCCCCAGGACAGGGGGAGATACGCAGTATTTT
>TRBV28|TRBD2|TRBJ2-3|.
CASSTSGRTDTQYF
TGTGCCAGTTCTACTAGCGGCCGCACAGATACGCAGTATTTT
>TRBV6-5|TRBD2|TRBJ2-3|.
CASRPSGGTDTQYF
TGTGCCAGCAGGCCTAGCGGGGGCACAGATACGCAGTATTTT
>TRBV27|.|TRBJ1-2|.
CASTSSDNHYRGGYTF
TGTGCCAGCACCTCATCGGACAACCACTATCGAGGTGGCTACACCTTC
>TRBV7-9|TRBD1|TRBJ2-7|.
CASSGRGQGDEQYF
TGTGCCAGCAGCGGTCGGGGACAGGGCGACGAGCAGTACTTC
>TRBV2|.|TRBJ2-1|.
CASSTSNSYNEQFF
TGTGCCAGCAGTACTAGCAACTCCTACAATGAGCAGTTCTTC
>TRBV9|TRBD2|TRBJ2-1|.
CASSVELAEKYNEQFF
TGTGCCAGCAGCGTAGAGCTAGCGGAGAAGTACAATGAGCAGTTCTTC
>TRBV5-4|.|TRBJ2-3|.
CASSTGFTDTQYF
TGTGCCAGCAGCACAGGTTTCACAGATACGCAGTATTTT
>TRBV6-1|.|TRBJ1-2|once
CASSEQGSLGYTF
TGTGCCAGCAGTGAACAGGGAAGCCTTGGCTACACCTTC
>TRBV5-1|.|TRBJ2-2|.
CASSLAGTPNTGELFF
TGCGCCAGCAGCTTGGCTGGGACACCGAACACCGGGGAGCTGTTTTTT
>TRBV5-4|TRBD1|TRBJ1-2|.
CASSPSTGGTYGYTF
TGTGCCAGCAGCCCCTCGACAGGGGGCACCTATGGCTACACCTTC
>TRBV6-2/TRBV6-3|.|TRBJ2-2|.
CASSRQGNPGELFF
TGTGCCAGCAGCCGTCAGGGTAACCCCGGGGAGCTGTTTTTT
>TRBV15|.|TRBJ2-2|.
CATSRDAGFGELFF
TGTGCCACCAGCAGAGATGCAGGATTCGGGGAGCTGTTTTTT
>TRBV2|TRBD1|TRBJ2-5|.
CASTPPQGEYGETQYF
TGTGCCAGCACCCCCCCCCAGGGGGAATATGGAGAGACCCAGTACTTC
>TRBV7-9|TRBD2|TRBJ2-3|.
CASSEPGLAENTDTQYF
TGTGCCAGCAGCGAACCGGGACTAGCGGAAAACACAGATACGCAGTATTTT
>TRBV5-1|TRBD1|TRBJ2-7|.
CAPGTGCYEQYF
TGCGCCCCCGGGACAGGGTGCTACGAGCAGTACTTC
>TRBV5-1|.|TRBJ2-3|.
CASSRAGPFTDTQYF
TGCGCCAGCAGCAGAGCGGGCCCGTTCACAGATACGCAGTATTTT
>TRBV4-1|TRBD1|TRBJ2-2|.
CASSQLVTGAGGELFF
TGCGCCAGCAGCCAACTTGTGACAGGGGCTGGCGGGGAGCTGTTTTTT
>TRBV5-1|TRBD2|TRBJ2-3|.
CASSPGIAGDTDTQYF
TGCGCCAGCAGCCCGGGAATAGCGGGAGACACAGATACGCAGTATTTT
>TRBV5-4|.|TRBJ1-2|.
CASSGWQAYGYTF
TGTGCCAGCAGTGGTTGGCAGGCCTATGGCTACACCTTC
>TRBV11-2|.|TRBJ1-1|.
CASSLAQMNTEAFF
TGTGCCAGCAGCTTAGCACAGATGAACACTGAAGCTTTCTTT
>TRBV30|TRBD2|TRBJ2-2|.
CAWSAGLAGNTGELFF
TGTGCCTGGAGTGCAGGGCTAGCGGGAAACACCGGGGAGCTGTTTTTT
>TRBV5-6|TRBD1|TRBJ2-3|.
CASSSGDREIDTQYF
TGTGCCAGCAGCAGCGGCGACAGGGAAATAGATACGCAGTATTTT
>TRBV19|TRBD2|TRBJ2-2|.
CASSSASGATGELFF
TGTGCCAGTAGTTCGGCTAGCGGAGCCACCGGGGAGCTGTTTTTT
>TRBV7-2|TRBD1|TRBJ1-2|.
CASRRDRAGYTF
TGTGCCAGCAGAAGGGACAGAGCTGGCTACACCTTC
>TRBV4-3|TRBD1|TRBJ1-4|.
CASSQNRGIYEKLFF
TGCGCCAGCAGCCAAAACAGGGGAATTTATGAAAAACTGTTTTTT
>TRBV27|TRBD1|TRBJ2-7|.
CASSSGTGPYEQYF
TGTGCCAGCAGTTCTGGGACAGGGCCCTACGAGCAGTACTTC
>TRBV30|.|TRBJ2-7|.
CAWSWDFPTYEQYF
TGTGCCTGGAGTTGGGACTTTCCTACCTACGAGCAGTACTTC
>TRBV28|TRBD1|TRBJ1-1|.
CASSGQGGGTEAFF
TGTGCCAGCTCCGGACAGGGAGGAGGCACTGAAGCTTTCTTT
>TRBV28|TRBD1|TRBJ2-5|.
CASSSQGQGGFQETQYF
TGTGCCAGCAGTTCTCAAGGACAGGGCGGATTCCAAGAGACCCAGTACTTC
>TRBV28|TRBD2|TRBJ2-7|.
CASSFMGTNLYEQYF
TGTGCCAGCAGTTTTATGGGGACTAACCTTTACGAGCAGTACTTC
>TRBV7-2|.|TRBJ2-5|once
CASSFFLLQETQYF
TGTGCCAGCAGCTTTTTTTTACTCCAAGAGACCCAGTACTTC
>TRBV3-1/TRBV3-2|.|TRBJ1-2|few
CASSQEGLFQASNYGYTF
TGTGCCAGCAGCCAAGAAGGCTTGTTCCAGGCATCAAACTATGGCTACACCTTC
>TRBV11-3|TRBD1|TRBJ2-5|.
CASSSGTGGETQYF
TGTGCCAGCAGCTCCGGGACAGGAGGGGAGACCCAGTACTTC
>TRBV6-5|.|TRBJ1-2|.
CASSYARGANYGYTF
TGTGCCAGCAGTTACGCCCGGGGGGCTAACTATGGCTACACCTTC
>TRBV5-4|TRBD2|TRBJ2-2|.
CASSLGLEASGNTGELFF
TGTGCCAGCAGCTTGGGCCTTGAGGCTAGCGGGAACACCGGGGAGCTGTTTTTT
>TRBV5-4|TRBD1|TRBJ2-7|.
CASSLRTGIGEQYF
TGTGCCAGCAGCCTCCGGACAGGGATAGGCGAGCAGTACTTC
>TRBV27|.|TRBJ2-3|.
CASTLAATSTDTQYF
TGTGCCAGCACCTTAGCGGCGACTAGCACAGATACGCAGTATTTT
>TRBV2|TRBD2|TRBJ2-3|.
CASSGASGRTDTQYF
TGTGCCAGCAGTGGGGCTAGCGGGCGCACAGATACGCAGTATTTT
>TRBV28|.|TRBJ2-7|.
CASSSTNRVDEQYF
TGTGCCAGCAGTTCGACGAACAGGGTAGACGAGCAGTACTTC
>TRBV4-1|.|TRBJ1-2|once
CASSPGQIKRYGYTF
TGCGCCAGCAGCCCCGGACAGATAAAGAGGTATGGCTACACCTTC
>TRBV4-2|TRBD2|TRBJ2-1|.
CASSRQTSGSNEQFF
TGTGCCAGCAGCCGCCAGACTAGCGGAAGCAATGAGCAGTTCTTC
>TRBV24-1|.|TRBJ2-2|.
CATGQVAGGAGELFF
TGTGCCACCGGCCAGGTGGCGGGCGGGGCCGGGGAGCTGTTTTTT
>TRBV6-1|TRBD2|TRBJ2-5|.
CASSEGAASGRALETQYF
TGTGCCAGCAGTGAAGGTGCGGCTAGCGGGAGGGCCTTGGAGACCCAGTACTTC
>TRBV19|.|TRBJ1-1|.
CASIPAGLTEAFF
TGTGCCAGTATTCCGGCAGGGTTGACTGAAGCTTTCTTT
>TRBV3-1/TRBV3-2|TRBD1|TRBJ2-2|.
CASSQVRQGAGTGELFF
TGTGCCAGCAGCCAAGTAAGGCAGGGGGCAGGCACCGGGGAGCTGTTTTTT
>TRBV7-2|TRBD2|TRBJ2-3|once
CASSPRLAGGTDTQYF
TGTGCCAGCAGCCCGCGACTAGCGGGGGGGACAGATACGCAGTATTTT
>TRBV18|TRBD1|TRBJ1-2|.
CASSPRQGSYGYTF
TGTGCCAGCTCACCTCGACAGGGAAGCTATGGCTACACCTTC
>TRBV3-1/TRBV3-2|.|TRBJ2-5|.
CASSQDSGRLQETQYF
TGTGCCAGCAGCCAAGATTCGGGGAGACTCCAAGAGACCCAGTACTTC
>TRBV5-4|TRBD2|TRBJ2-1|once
CASSPGTSLRDEQFF
TGTGCCAGCAGCCCGGGGACTAGTCTTCGAGATGAGCAGTTCTTC
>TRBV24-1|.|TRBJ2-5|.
CATSDSRTVLETQYF
TGTGCCACCAGTGATTCCAGGACAGTCCTCGAGACCCAGTACTTC